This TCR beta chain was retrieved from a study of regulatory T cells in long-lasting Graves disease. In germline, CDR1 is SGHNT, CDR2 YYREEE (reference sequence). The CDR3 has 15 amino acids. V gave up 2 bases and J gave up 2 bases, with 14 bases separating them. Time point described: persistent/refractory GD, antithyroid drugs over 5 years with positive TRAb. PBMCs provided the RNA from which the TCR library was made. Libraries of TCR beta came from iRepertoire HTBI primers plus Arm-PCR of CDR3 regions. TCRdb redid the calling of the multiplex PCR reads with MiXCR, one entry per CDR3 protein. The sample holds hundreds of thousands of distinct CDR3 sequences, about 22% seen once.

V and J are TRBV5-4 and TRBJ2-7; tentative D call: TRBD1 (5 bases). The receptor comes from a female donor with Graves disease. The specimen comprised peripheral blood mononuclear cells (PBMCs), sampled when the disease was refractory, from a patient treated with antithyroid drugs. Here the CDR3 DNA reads TGTGCCAGCAGCTTCTATGAGACAGCTGCCTACGAGCAGTACTTC. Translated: CASSFYETAAYEQYF. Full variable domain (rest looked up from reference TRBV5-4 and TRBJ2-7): ETGVTQSPTHLIKTRGQQVTLRCSSQSGHNTVSWYQQALGQGPQFIFQYYREEENGRGNFPPRFSGLQFPNYSSELNVNALELDDSALYLCASSFYETAAYEQYFGPGTRLTVT.